This TCR beta chain is drawn from a study of T cells expressing NK-cell markers. Turning to the study itself: It was from sorted CD3+CD56+NKG2C+, CD3+CD56+NKG2C- and CD3+CD56-NKG2C+ T cells that TCR beta repertoires came. Of eight sequenced donors, seven were HCMV-seropositive and one HCMV-seronegative.

The CDR3 has 15 residues. Comment on this clonotype: Its antigen is as yet unknown.

Making the TCR beta cDNA relied on 5'RACE template switching with UMIs. Using the 5' RACE reads, TCRdb records one entry per CDR3 protein without DNA. The sample features 130,000 to 150,000 distinct CDR3 sequences, with roughly 12% in its top ten. Study outcomes and limitations: In more than 5 donors, dominant CD3+CD56+NKG2C+ clonotypes ranked among the top 10 CD8+ clonotypes.

The sequence derives from a man aged 18 to 29 in good health. The V call is TRBV12-3 or TRBV12-4, the J call TRBJ2-1; there is no DNA to check the TCRdb D call of TRBD2. Sequencing was done on a sample of blood T cells: a sorted CD56 or NKG2C T cell subset, CD4+ or CD8+ T cells, or bulk PBMC T cells (not recorded which). CDR3 residues: CASRPLAGESNEQFF.